These T cell receptor beta chains were read from a single sample in a study of OX40 agonist ivuxolimab in advanced cancers. TCRdb's copy holds only in-frame clones and misses some; the assay was immunoSEQ multiplex PCR. The profile covers about 36,000 clones, with around 80% appearing a single time and roughly 18% taken by the ten largest. The starting material was CD4+ or CD8+ T cells sorted from blood, obtained in a trial of the OX40 agonist ivuxolimab. Receptors were obtained from an adult with an advanced solid tumor such as melanoma, head and neck, liver or kidney cancer. Each CDR3 is given with its conserved first and last residue. The D gene is left open where the match is weak. Only some rows state a clone size, as once, few, many or a class for expanded clones.

size: once; V: TRBV11-2; D: -; J: TRBJ1-6; CDR3: CASSLRQLSSYNSPLHF; DNA: TGTGCCAGCAGCTTACGTCAACTCAGCTCCTATAATTCACCCCTCCACTTT
size: -; V: TRBV7-9; D: -; J: TRBJ1-1; CDR3: CATQTGNTEAFF; DNA: TGTGCCACCCAAACGGGGAACACTGAAGCTTTCTTT
size: -; V: TRBV2; D: TRBD2; J: TRBJ2-7; CDR3: CASLTSGSGYEQYF; DNA: TGTGCCAGCCTGACTAGCGGGAGTGGATACGAGCAGTACTTC
size: -; V: TRBV6-6; D: -; J: TRBJ2-7; CDR3: CASSPFRGLSYEQYF; DNA: TGTGCCAGCAGCCCCTTTCGCGGGCTCTCCTACGAGCAGTACTTC
size: -; V: TRBV7-9; D: -; J: TRBJ2-7; CDR3: CASSPRVHEQYF; DNA: TGTGCCAGCAGTCCCAGGGTTCACGAGCAGTACTTC
size: -; V: TRBV7-8; D: TRBD1; J: TRBJ2-7; CDR3: CASSQRGQGAYEQYF; DNA: TGTGCCAGCAGCCAACGGGGGCAGGGGGCTTACGAGCAGTACTTC
size: -; V: TRBV7-3; D: -; J: TRBJ2-1; CDR3: CASSSDSYNEQFF; DNA: TGTGCCAGCAGCTCCGACAGCTACAATGAGCAGTTCTTC
size: -; V: TRBV6-1; D: -; J: TRBJ1-4; CDR3: CASQLATNEKLFF; DNA: TGTGCCAGTCAGCTTGCAACTAATGAAAAACTGTTTTTT
size: -; V: TRBV28; D: TRBD2; J: TRBJ2-7; CDR3: CASSPTSGAYEQYF; DNA: TGTGCCAGCAGTCCGACTAGCGGGGCCTACGAGCAGTACTTC
size: -; V: TRBV7-9; D: TRBD2; J: TRBJ2-1; CDR3: CASSPRLAGYNEQFF; DNA: TGTGCCAGCAGCCCGAGACTAGCGGGTTACAATGAGCAGTTCTTC
size: medium-sized; V: TRBV11-2; D: -; J: TRBJ1-2; CDR3: CASSTDRGNGYTF; DNA: TGTGCCAGCAGCACCGACAGAGGTAACGGCTACACCTTC
size: -; V: TRBV19; D: -; J: TRBJ2-2; CDR3: CASRSGAGELFF; DNA: TGTGCCAGTCGATCGGGTGCCGGGGAGCTGTTTTTT
size: -; V: TRBV5-6; D: TRBD1; J: TRBJ1-1; CDR3: CASSFAGTGNAEAFF; DNA: TGTGCCAGCAGCTTCGCCGGGACAGGGAACGCTGAAGCTTTCTTT
size: -; V: TRBV6-5; D: -; J: TRBJ1-1; CDR3: CASSTTGAEAFF; DNA: TGTGCCAGCAGTACCACGGGGGCTGAAGCTTTCTTT
size: -; V: TRBV28; D: TRBD1; J: TRBJ1-5; CDR3: CASSPGGGNQPQHF; DNA: TGTGCCAGCAGCCCAGGGGGGGGAAATCAGCCCCAGCATTTT
size: -; V: TRBV6-1; D: -; J: TRBJ2-1; CDR3: CASSEESVPLGPSYNEQFF; DNA: TGTGCCAGCAGTGAAGAGAGCGTCCCCCTTGGACCTTCCTACAATGAGCAGTTCTTC
size: -; V: TRBV20-1; D: -; J: TRBJ2-2; CDR3: CSVGTTGELFF; DNA: TGCAGTGTTGGGACGACCGGGGAGCTGTTTTTT
size: -; V: TRBV5-1; D: TRBD2; J: TRBJ2-7; CDR3: CASTWGSGGSYEQYF; DNA: TGCGCCAGCACCTGGGGGAGCGGGGGCTCCTACGAGCAGTACTTC
size: few; V: TRBV9; D: -; J: TRBJ1-3; CDR3: CASSERRYGNTIYF; DNA: TGTGCCAGCAGCGAGAGGAGGTACGGAAACACCATATATTTT
size: -; V: TRBV6-4; D: TRBD1; J: TRBJ1-2; CDR3: CASTNSGQENYGYTF; DNA: TGTGCCAGCACCAACTCGGGACAGGAGAACTATGGCTACACCTTC
size: -; V: TRBV15; D: TRBD1; J: TRBJ2-7; CDR3: CATSRTTGTDSYEQYF; DNA: TGTGCCACCAGCAGAACCACCGGGACAGACTCCTACGAGCAGTACTTC
size: -; V: TRBV11-2; D: -; J: TRBJ1-1; CDR3: CASSYGQYTEAFF; DNA: TGTGCCAGCAGCTATGGACAGTACACTGAAGCTTTCTTT
size: few; V: TRBV5-6; D: TRBD2; J: TRBJ2-1; CDR3: CASSLGGSINEQFF; DNA: TGTGCCAGCAGCTTAGGCGGGAGTATCAATGAGCAGTTCTTC
size: -; V: TRBV7-9; D: TRBD1; J: TRBJ2-7; CDR3: CASTGTESYEQYF; DNA: TGTGCCAGTACCGGGACAGAGTCCTACGAGCAGTACTTC
size: few; V: TRBV6-1; D: -; J: TRBJ1-2; CDR3: CASSEKLYGYTF; DNA: TGTGCCAGCAGTGAAAAACTCTATGGCTACACCTTC
size: -; V: TRBV5-1; D: -; J: TRBJ2-5; CDR3: CASSLATGTETQYF; DNA: TGCGCCAGCAGCTTGGCTACAGGAACAGAGACCCAGTACTTC
size: -; V: TRBV27; D: TRBD2; J: TRBJ2-7; CDR3: CASSLFPSGAYEQYF; DNA: TGTGCCAGCAGTTTATTCCCTAGCGGGGCCTACGAGCAGTACTTC
size: -; V: TRBV19; D: -; J: TRBJ1-2; CDR3: CASSIAVGGLSGYTF; DNA: TGTGCCAGTAGTATTGCAGTGGGGGGCCTGAGTGGCTACACCTTC
size: -; V: TRBV28; D: TRBD1; J: TRBJ2-4; CDR3: CASSLGQGSLQNIQYF; DNA: TGTGCCAGCAGTTTGGGACAGGGATCGCTCCAAAACATTCAGTACTTC
size: many; V: TRBV10-2; D: TRBD2; J: TRBJ2-3; CDR3: CASTLRGVGAGGFTDTQYF; DNA: TGCGCCAGCACCCTCAGGGGGGTAGGAGCGGGGGGCTTCACAGATACGCAGTATTTT
size: -; V: TRBV5-5; D: TRBD1; J: TRBJ2-5; CDR3: CASSSGTGGYAETQYF; DNA: TGTGCCAGCAGCTCTGGGACAGGGGGATATGCAGAGACCCAGTACTTC
size: -; V: TRBV4-1; D: -; J: TRBJ1-1; CDR3: CASSQEYRTYTEAFF; DNA: TGCGCCAGCAGCCAAGAATATAGGACATACACTGAAGCTTTCTTT
size: -; V: TRBV11-3; D: TRBD2; J: TRBJ2-7; CDR3: CASSWTSGSYEQYF; DNA: TGTGCCAGCAGCTGGACTAGCGGGAGTTACGAGCAGTACTTC
size: -; V: TRBV6-1; D: TRBD1; J: TRBJ2-1; CDR3: CASSRGQGAYNEQFF; DNA: TGTGCCAGCAGCAGAGGACAGGGGGCTTACAATGAGCAGTTCTTC
size: -; V: TRBV4-1; D: -; J: TRBJ1-1; CDR3: CASSPYRAANTEAFF; DNA: TGCGCCAGCAGCCCTTACAGGGCGGCGAACACTGAAGCTTTCTTT
size: -; V: TRBV15; D: -; J: TRBJ2-5; CDR3: CATSRDRGVETQYF; DNA: TGTGCCACCAGCAGAGATCGCGGGGTGGAGACCCAGTACTTC
size: -; V: TRBV7-9; D: -; J: TRBJ2-2; CDR3: CASSSTEGPFHGELFF; DNA: TGTGCCAGCAGCTCAACCGAGGGCCCGTTCCACGGGGAGCTGTTTTTT